Detailed here is one T cell receptor beta chain. Its specificity is not known. The CDR3 contains 16 residues. CDR1 is SGHTA, CDR2 FQGTGA, per germline. With 5 bases clipped from V and 7 bases from J, the junction kept 12 bases outside the gene matches. These data are taken from a study of cytomegalovirus exposure and HLA in healthy donors. About the study: A subsequent analysis reported that the 95 to 150 validation repertoires were produced on the same platform that had also been used for the roughly 670 first-cohort repertoires.

The repertoire was sequenced with immunoSEQ multiplex PCR; TCRdb's copy has only in-frame clones and lacks some. The profile shows roughly 140,000 clones, around 88% of them singletons. Study observations and caveats: The study recorded 150 to 200 TCR beta chains that were cytomegalovirus-associated. Through in vitro validation, three CMV-associated chains were shown to be specific for CMV antigens. In the 120 or so validation repertoires, more than 85% of cluster scores exceeded 0, per a later analysis.

The sample consisted of PBMCs. The V gene is TRBV7-3, the J gene TRBJ2-1, with TRBD1 identical over 9 bases. This TCR came from a woman between 18 and 29 years old in good health and CMV-seropositive. The CDR3 region is CASSRPGVGTGNEQFF. Written as DNA, the CDR3 is TGTGCCAGCAGCCGCCCGGGGGTGGGGACAGGGAATGAGCAGTTCTTC.